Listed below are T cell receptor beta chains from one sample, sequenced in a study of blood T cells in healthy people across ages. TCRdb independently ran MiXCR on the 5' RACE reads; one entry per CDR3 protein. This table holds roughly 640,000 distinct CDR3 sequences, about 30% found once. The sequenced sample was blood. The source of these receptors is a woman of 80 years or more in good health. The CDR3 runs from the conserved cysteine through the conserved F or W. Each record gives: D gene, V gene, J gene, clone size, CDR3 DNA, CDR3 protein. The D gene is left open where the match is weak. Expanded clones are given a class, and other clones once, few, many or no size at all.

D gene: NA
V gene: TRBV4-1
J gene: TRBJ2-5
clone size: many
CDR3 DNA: TGCGCCAGCAGCCAAATTGGGCTTTCGGAGACCCAGTACTTC
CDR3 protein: CASSQIGLSETQYF

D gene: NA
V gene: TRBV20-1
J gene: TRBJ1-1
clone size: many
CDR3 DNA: TGCAGTGCCGGGGGACCTATGGAAGCTTTCTTT
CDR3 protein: CSAGGPMEAFF

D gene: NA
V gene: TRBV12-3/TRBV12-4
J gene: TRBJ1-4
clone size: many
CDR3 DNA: TGTGCCAGCAGTTTGGGTGGTAGAGCTAATGAAAAACTGTTTTTT
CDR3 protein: CASSLGGRANEKLFF

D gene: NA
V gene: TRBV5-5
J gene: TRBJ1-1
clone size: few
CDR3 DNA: TGTGCCAGCAGCTTGGAGGGCACCCCGAACACTGAAGCTTTCTTT
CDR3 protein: CASSLEGTPNTEAFF

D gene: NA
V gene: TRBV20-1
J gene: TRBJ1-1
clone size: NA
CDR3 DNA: TGCAGTGCTAGAGATGGTGGGCGGAAGGAAGCTTTCTTT
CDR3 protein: CSARDGGRKEAFF

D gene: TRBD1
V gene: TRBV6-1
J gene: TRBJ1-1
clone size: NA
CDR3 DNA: TGTGCCATACAGGGGAGGGAATTCACTGAAGCTTTCTTT
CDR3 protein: CAIQGREFTEAFF

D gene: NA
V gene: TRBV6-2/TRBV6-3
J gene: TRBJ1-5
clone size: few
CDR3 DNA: TGTGCCAGCAGTTACTCGAGGACAGGCAATCAGCCCCAGCATTTT
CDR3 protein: CASSYSRTGNQPQHF

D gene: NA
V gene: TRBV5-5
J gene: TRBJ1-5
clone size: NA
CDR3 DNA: TGTGCCAGCAGCTTGGAGGGGGGCGGGCAGCCCCAGCATTTT
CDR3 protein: CASSLEGGGQPQHF

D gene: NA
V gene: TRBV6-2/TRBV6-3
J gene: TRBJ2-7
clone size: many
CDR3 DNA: TGTGCCAGCAGTTACATGGAGGCAGGGTCGGACGAGCAGTACTTC
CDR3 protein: CASSYMEAGSDEQYF

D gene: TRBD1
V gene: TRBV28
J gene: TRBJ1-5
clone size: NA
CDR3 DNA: TGTGCCAGCAGTAGGGACAGCCAGGGGCCCCAGCATTTT
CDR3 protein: CASSRDSQGPQHF

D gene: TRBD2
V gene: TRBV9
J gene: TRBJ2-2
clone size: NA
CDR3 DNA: TGTGCCAGCAGCCTAGCGGGGGACCCTCGGGTAGGGGAGCTGTTTTTT
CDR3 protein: CASSLAGDPRVGELFF

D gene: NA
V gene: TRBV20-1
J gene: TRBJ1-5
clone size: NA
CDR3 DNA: TGCAGTGCTAAGGCAGGCTCGGGGAATCAGCCCCAGCATTTT
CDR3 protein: CSAKAGSGNQPQHF

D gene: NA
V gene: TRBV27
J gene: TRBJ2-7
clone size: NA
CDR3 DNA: TGTGCCAGCAGTCCCCTGTGGTCCTACAATGAGCAGTACTTC
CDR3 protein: CASSPLWSYNEQYF

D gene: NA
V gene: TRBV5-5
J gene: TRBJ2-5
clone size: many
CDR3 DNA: TGTGCCAGCAGCGGCGGACCTGGAGGTGAGACCCAGTACTTC
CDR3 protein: CASSGGPGGETQYF

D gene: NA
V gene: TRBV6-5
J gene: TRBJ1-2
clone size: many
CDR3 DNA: TGTGCCAGCATTCGTAGCCGAAACTATCCGGCCTATGGCTACACCTTC
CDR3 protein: CASIRSRNYPAYGYTF

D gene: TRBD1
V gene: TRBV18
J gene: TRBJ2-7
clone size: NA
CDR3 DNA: TGTGCCAGCTCACCGGGACAGCTTAGCTCCTACAATGAGCAGTACTTC
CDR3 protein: CASSPGQLSSYNEQYF

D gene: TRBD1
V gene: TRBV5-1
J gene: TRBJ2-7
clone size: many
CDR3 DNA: TGCGCCAGCAGCGTGGACAGGGGGTCGAACGAGCAGTACTTC
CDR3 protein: CASSVDRGSNEQYF

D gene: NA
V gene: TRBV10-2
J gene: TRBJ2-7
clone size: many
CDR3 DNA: TGCGCCAGCAGTGACAAGGCCAGGGGGGACGAGCAGTACTTC
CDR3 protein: CASSDKARGDEQYF

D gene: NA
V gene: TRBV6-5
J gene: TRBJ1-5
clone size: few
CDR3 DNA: TGTGCCAGCAGTTACTCTAGGGACGGGCCCCAGCATTTT
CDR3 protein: CASSYSRDGPQHF

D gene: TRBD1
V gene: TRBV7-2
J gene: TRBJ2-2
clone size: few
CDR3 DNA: TGTGCCAGCAGCCCCACGACAGGGACCACCGGGGAGCTGTTTTTT
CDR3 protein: CASSPTTGTTGELFF

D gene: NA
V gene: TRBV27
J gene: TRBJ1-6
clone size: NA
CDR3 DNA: TGTGCCAGCAGTTTAATGGGTTATTCACCCCTCCACTTT
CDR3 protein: CASSLMGYSPLHF

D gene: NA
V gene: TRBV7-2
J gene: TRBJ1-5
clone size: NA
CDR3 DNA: TGTGCCAGCAGCCTAACACGGGCGGGGAGCAATCAGCCCCAGCATTTT
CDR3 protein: CASSLTRAGSNQPQHF

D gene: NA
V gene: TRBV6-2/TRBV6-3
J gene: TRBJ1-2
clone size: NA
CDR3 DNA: TGTGCCAGCAGTTCTTCAGAGGGGTTGGCCTTC
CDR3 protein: CASSSSEGLAF

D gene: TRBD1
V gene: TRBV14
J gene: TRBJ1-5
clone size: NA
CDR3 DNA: TGTGCCAGCAGCCAGGGAAGAGGGGGGACAGACTTGGGCAATCAGCCCCAGCATTTT
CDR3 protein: CASSQGRGGTDLGNQPQHF

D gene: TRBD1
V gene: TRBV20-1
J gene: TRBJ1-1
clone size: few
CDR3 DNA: TGCAGTGCTTGCGACTACAGGGGAAACACTGAAGCTTTCTTT
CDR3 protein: CSACDYRGNTEAFF

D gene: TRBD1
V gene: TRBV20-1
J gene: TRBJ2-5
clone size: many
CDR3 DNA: TGCAGTGTTGTAGGGGCGGACAGGTTCCTGGAGACCCAGTACTTC
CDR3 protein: CSVVGADRFLETQYF

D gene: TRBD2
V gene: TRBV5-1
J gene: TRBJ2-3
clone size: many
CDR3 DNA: TGCGCCAGCAGCTTGGGACTAGCGGGGGCCCTGAGCACAGATACGCAGTATTTT
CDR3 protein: CASSLGLAGALSTDTQYF

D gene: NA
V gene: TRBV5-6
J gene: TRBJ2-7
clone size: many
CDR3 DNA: TGTGCCAGCAGCTGGGACTCCCGTTACGAGCAGTACTTC
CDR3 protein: CASSWDSRYEQYF

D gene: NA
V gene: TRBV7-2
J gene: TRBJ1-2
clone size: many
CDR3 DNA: TGTGCCAGCACCGGACAGTCGTGGGGCTACACCTTC
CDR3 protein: CASTGQSWGYTF

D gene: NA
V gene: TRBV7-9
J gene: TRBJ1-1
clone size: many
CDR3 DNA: TGTGCCAGCAGCTTTTACCTGGGCCCGAACACTGAAGCTTTCTTT
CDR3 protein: CASSFYLGPNTEAFF

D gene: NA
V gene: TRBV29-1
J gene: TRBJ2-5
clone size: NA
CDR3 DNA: TGCAGCGTTGAAGGCGCCGGAGGGGAGACCCAGTACTTC
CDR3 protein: CSVEGAGGETQYF

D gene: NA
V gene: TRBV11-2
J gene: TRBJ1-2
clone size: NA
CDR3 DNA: TGTGCCAGCAGCTTTGGACGGAACTATGGCTACACCTTC
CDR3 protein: CASSFGRNYGYTF

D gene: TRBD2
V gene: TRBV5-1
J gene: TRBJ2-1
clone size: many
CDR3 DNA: TGCGCCAGCACCATCCTAGCGGGGGGAAGCACTGAGCAGTTCTTC
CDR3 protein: CASTILAGGSTEQFF

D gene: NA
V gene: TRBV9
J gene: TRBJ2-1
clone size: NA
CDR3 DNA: TGTGCCAGCAGCGTAGGGCAGAGCTCCTACATTGAGCAGTTCTTC
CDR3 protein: CASSVGQSSYIEQFF

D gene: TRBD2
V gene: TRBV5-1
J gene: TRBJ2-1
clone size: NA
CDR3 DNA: TGCGCCAGCGGTGCGACTAGCGGAGCCTACAATGAGCAGTTCTTC
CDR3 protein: CASGATSGAYNEQFF

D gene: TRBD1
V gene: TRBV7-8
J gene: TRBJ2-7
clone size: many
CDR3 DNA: TGTGCCAGCAGGCCCAGGGGGCTGAACGAGCAGTACTTC
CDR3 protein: CASRPRGLNEQYF

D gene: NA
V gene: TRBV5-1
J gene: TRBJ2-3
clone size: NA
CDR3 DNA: TGCGCCAGCAGCTTCGGAAGGACCATTAGCACAGATACGCAGTATTTT
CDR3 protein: CASSFGRTISTDTQYF

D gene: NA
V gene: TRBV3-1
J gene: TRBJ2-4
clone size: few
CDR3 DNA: TGTGCCAGCAGCCAAGATCCCTTTACGGCCAAAAACATTCAGTACTTC
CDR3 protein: CASSQDPFTAKNIQYF

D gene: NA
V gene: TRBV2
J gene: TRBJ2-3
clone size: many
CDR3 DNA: TGTGCCAGCAGAGGTCTGGACTTAGATACGCAGTATTTT
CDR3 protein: CASRGLDLDTQYF

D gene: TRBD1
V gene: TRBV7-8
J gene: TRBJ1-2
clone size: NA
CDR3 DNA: TGTGCCAGCAGCTTAAGTGACAGGGAGGGCTATGGCTACACCTTC
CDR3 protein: CASSLSDREGYGYTF

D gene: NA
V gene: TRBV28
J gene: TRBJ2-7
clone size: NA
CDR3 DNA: TGTGCCAGCAGTTTTGGGTTATCCTCCTACAATGAGCAGTACTTC
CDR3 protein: CASSFGLSSYNEQYF

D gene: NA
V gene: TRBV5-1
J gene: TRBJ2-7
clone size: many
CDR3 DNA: TGCGCCAGCAGCTTCACTTCCTCCTACGAGCAGTACTTC
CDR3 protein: CASSFTSSYEQYF

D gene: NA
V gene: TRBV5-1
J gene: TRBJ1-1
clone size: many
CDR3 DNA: TGCGCCAGCAGCTTGTCTGGCGGGACAACGACTGAAGCTTTCTTT
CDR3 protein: CASSLSGGTTTEAFF

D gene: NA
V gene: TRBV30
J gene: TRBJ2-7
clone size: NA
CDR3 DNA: TGTGCCTGGAGGCTTAGCTCCTACAATGAGCAGTACTTC
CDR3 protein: CAWRLSSYNEQYF

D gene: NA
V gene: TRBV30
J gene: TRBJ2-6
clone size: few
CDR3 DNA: TGTGCCTGGAGTGTAGGGGGTACGGGGGCCAACGTCCTGACTTTC
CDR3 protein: CAWSVGGTGANVLTF

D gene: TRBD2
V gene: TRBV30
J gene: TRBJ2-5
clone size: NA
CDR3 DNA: TGTGCCTGGACCACTAGCGGGGGGGCTTCAGAGACCCAGTACTTC
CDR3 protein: CAWTTSGGASETQYF

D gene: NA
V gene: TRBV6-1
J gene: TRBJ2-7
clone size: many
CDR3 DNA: TGTGCCAGCAGAGAAGCTTCGATACGAGCCTACGAGCAGTACTTC
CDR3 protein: CASREASIRAYEQYF

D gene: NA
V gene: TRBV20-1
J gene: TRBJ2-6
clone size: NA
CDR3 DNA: TGCAGTGCTAGAGATTACAGAGGGGGGCTTTCTGGGGCCAACGTCCTGACTTTC
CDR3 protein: CSARDYRGGLSGANVLTF

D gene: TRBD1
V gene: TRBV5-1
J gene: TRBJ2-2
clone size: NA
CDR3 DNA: TGCGCCAGCAACGACAGGGGTGGGACCGGGGAGCTGTTTTTT
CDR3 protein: CASNDRGGTGELFF

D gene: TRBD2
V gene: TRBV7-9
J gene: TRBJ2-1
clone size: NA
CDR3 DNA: TGTGCCAGCAGCCCGCCGGGAGCGGGAGGCAATGAGCAGTTCTTC
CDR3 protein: CASSPPGAGGNEQFF

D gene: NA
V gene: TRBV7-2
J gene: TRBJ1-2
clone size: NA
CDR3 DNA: TGTGCCAGCAGCTTAGTAGAGGAATATGGCTACACCTTC
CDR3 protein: CASSLVEEYGYTF

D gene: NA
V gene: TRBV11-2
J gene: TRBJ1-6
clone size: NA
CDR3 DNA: TGTGCCAGCAGACTCCAGGGGCTCATAGATTCACCCCTCCACTTT
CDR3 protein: CASRLQGLIDSPLHF

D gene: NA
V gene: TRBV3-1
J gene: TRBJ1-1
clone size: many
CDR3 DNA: TGTGCCAGCAGCCAAGGGGACACCAGAAACACTGAAGCTTTCTTT
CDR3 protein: CASSQGDTRNTEAFF

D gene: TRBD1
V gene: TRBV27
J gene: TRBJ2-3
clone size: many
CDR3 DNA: TGTGCCAGCAGTTTATTACAGGGGTCAACGGCAGATACGCAGTATTTT
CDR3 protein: CASSLLQGSTADTQYF